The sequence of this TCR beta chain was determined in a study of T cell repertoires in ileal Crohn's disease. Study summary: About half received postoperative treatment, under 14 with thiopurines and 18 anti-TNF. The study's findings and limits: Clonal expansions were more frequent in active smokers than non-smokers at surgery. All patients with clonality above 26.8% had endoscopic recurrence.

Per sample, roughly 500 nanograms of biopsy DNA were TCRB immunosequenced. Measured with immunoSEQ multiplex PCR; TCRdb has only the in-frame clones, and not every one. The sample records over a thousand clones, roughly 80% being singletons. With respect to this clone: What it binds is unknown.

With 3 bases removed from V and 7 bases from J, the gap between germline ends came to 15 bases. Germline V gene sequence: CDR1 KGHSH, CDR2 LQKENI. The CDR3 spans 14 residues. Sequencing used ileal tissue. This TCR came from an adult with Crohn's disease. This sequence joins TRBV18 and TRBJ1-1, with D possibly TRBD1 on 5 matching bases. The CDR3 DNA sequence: TGTGCCAGCTCACCCTCAAGACAGATTTTTGAAGCTTTCTTT. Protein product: CASSPSRQIFEAFF.